The clone carrying this T cell receptor (beta chain) was counted between two and nine times. What it binds is unknown. These data come from a study of blood T cells in healthy people across ages. Each sample gave at least 7 million isolated PBMCs. A sample-barcoded 5' primer and a J-beta primer mix were used in a second PCR of roughly 6 to 11 cycles. MiXCR was run by TCRdb on the 5' RACE reads, yielding one entry per CDR3 protein. Of more than 650,000 distinct CDR3 sequences listed, about a fifth are singletons. Regarding the study as a whole: Diversity was estimated from one million T cells, and these estimates were considered underestimates.

The sequence derives from a man between 70 and 80 years old in good health. Sequencing was done on a sample of blood.

The CDR3 bases are TGCAGTGCCCGTTCGGTGGGTAGCAATCAGCCCCAGCATTTT. This translates into CSARSVGSNQPQHF. The rearrangement uses TRBV20-1 and TRBJ1-5; D gene unclear. The CDR3 is 14 amino acids. The germline CDR1 and CDR2 sequences are DFQATT and SNEGSKA (reference sequence). With 6 bases removed from V and 0 bases from J, the gap between germline ends came to 12 bases.